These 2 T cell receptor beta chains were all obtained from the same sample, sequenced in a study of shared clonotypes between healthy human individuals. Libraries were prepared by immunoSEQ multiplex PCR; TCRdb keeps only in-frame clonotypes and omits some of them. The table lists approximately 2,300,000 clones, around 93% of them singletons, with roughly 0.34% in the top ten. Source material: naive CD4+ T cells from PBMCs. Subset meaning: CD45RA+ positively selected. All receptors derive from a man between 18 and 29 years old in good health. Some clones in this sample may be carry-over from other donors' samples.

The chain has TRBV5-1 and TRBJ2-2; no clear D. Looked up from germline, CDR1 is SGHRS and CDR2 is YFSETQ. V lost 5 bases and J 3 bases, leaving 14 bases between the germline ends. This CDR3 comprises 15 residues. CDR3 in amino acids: CASSLVEDYTGELFF. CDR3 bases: TGCGCCAGCAGTCTTGTGGAAGACTACACCGGGGAGCTGTTTTTT.

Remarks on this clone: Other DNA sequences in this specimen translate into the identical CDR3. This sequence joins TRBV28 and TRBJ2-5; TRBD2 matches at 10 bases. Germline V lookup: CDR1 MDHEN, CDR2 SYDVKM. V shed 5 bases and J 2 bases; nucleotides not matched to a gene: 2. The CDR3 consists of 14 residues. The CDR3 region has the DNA TGTGCCAGCAGTCTAGCGGGAGCTCAAGAGACCCAGTACTTC. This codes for CASSLAGAQETQYF.